This T cell receptor (beta chain) came from a study of metastatic and nonmetastatic thyroid tumors. In this sample, this clone turned up many times. Germline trimming cut 5 bases from V and 3 bases from J; bases unmatched to any gene: 9. The CDR3 is 15 amino acids. Per the germline V gene, CDR1 is SGHAT and CDR2 is FQNNGV. No patient received treatment before thyroid surgery. TCRdb reprocessed the PCR reads using MiXCR. The sample lists under 15,000 clones, around a quarter occurring once. This sequence originates from a female donor with papillary thyroid cancer or a benign thyroid nodule (not recorded which). Some clones in this sample may be carry-over from other donors' samples. The chain couples TRBV11-2 to TRBJ2-5; the match to TRBD1 covers 7 bases. What was sequenced was blood. Here the CDR3 reads CASSRTGAPKETQYF. CDR3 DNA: TGTGCCAGCAGCCGTACAGGGGCACCTAAAGAGACCCAGTACTTC. Using reference TRBV11-2 and TRBJ2-5 for the parts outside the CDR3, the full variable domain is EAGVAQSPRYKIIEKRQSVAFWCNPISGHATLYWYQQILGQGPKLLIQFQNNGVVDDSQLPKDRFSAERLKGVDSTLKIQPAKLEDSAVYLCASSRTGAPKETQYFGPGTRLLVL.